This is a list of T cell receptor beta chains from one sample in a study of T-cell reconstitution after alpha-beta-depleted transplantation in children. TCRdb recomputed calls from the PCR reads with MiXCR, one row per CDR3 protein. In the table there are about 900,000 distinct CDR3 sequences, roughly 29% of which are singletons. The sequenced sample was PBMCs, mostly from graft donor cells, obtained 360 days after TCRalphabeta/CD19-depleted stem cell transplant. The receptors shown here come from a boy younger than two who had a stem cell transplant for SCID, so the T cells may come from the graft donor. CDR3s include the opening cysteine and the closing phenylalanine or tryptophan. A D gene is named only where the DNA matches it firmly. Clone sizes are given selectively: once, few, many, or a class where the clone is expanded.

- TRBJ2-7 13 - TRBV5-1 TGCGCCAGCAGCATGGGACATTCCTACGAGCAGTACTTC CASSMGHSYEQYF
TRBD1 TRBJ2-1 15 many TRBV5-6 TGTGCCAGCAGCCCACCGGACAGGGTTTGGAATGAGCAGTTCTTC CASSPPDRVWNEQFF
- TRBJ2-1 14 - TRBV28 TGTGCCAGCAGTAACGGGGGGCCCTACAATGAGCAGTTCTTC CASSNGGPYNEQFF
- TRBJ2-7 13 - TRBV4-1 TGCGCCAGCAGCCAAGATTATATCTACGAGCAGTACTTC CASSQDYIYEQYF
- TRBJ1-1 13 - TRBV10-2 TGCGCCAGCAGTGAGGAGGTAGGAACTGAAGCTTTCTTT CASSEEVGTEAFF
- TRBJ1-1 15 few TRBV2 TGTGCCAGCAGTGAGTGGGGTGGATCGTTGACTGAAGCTTTCTTT CASSEWGGSLTEAFF
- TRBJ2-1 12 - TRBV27 TGTGCCAGCAGTCTGTGGGGCCATGAGCAGTTCTTC CASSLWGHEQFF
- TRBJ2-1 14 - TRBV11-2 TGTGCCAGCAGCTTAGGATCCAGGGGCCATGAGCAGTTCTTC CASSLGSRGHEQFF
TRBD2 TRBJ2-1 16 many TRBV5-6 TGTGCCAGCAGCTCGGATAGACTAGCTGTATACAATGAGCAGTTCTTC CASSSDRLAVYNEQFF
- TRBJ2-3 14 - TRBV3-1 TGTGCCAGCAGCCAAGCCCCGGACAGAGATACGCAGTATTTT CASSQAPDRDTQYF
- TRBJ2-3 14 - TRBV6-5 TGTGCCAGCAGTTCAACAACTAGCACAGATACGCAGTATTTT CASSSTTSTDTQYF
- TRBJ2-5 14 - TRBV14 TGTGCCAGCAGTCCGTGGCGAAGGTCAGGGACCCAGTACTTC CASSPWRRSGTQYF
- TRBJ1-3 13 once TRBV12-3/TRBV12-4 TGTGCCAGCAGTCCCGGGCTACGAAACACCATATATTTT CASSPGLRNTIYF
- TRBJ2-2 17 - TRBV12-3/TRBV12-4 TGTGCCAGCAGTTTACACCGACTCCCTACAGCCACCGGGGAGCTGTTTTTT CASSLHRLPTATGELFF
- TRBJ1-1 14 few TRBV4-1 TGCGCCAGCAGCCAAGGGCCCGTCCTGGCTGAAGCTTTCTTT CASSQGPVLAEAFF
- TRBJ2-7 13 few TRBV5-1 TGCGCCAGCAGCTTGCCGAATGGCTACGAGCAGTACTTC CASSLPNGYEQYF